These 23 T cell receptor beta chains were sequenced from one sample in a study of OX40 agonist ivuxolimab in advanced cancers. Sequenced by immunoSEQ multiplex PCR; TCRdb stores in-frame clones only, minus some. The sample includes about 74,000 clones, about 86% of them seen just once. The sample consisted of CD4+ or CD8+ T cells sorted from blood, taken in a trial of the OX40 agonist ivuxolimab. These TCRs come from an adult with an advanced solid tumor such as melanoma, head and neck, liver or kidney cancer.

The CDR3 spells CASSIIGQGASGYTF. The DNA for the CDR3 is TGTGCCAGTAGTATCATTGGACAGGGGGCTTCGGGCTACACCTTC. The chain carries TRBV19 and TRBJ1-2; 11 nucleotides agree with TRBD1. Trimming removed 3 bases from V and 8 bases from J; junction bases left unmatched: 8. This CDR3 comprises 15 residues. Germline CDR1 is LNHDA and CDR2 is SQIVND (reference sequence).

The rearrangement uses TRBV5-1 and TRBJ1-1; D is unclear. The CDR3 is made up of 13 amino acids. Trimming removed 2 bases from V and 3 bases from J, with 8 bases in between. Germline V lookup: CDR1 SGHRS, CDR2 YFSETQ. This CDR3 reads CASSFNSDTEAFF. For the CDR3, the DNA is TGCGCCAGCAGCTTTAACAGTGACACTGAAGCTTTCTTT.

This rearrangement joins TRBV19 to TRBJ1-5, with a weak D call TRBD1 (6 bases). With 9 bases removed from V and 0 bases from J, the gap between germline ends came to 15 bases. The germline CDR1 and CDR2 sequences are LNHDA and SQIVND (reference sequence). This CDR3 has 15 residues. The CDR3 sequence: CASADRLLSNQPQHF. The CDR3, as DNA: TGTGCCAGCGCAGACAGGCTCCTTAGCAATCAGCCCCAGCATTTT.

This clone came up a few times. The chain recombines TRBV4-1 with TRBJ1-5; the D is unclear. The CDR3 sequence is 17 residues long. From germline, CDR1 is MGHRA and CDR2 YSYEKL. V was trimmed by 1 base and J by 0 bases, leaving 13 bases between them. The CDR3 loop reads CASSQVDLGFSNQPQHF. The CDR3 coding sequence is TGCGCCAGCAGCCAAGTTGATCTGGGCTTTAGCAATCAGCCCCAGCATTTT.

The chain employs TRBV19 and TRBJ2-3; 10 nucleotides align to TRBD2. The germline V gene encodes CDR1 LNHDA and CDR2 SQIVND (reference sequence). There are 14 residues in the CDR3. V lost 8 bases and J lost 3; bases outside the gene matches: 5. The CDR3 here is CASQSGRATDTQYF. The CDR3 region has the DNA TGTGCCAGTCAAAGCGGGAGGGCAACAGATACGCAGTATTTT. Full variable domain (rest looked up from reference TRBV19 and TRBJ2-3): DGGITQSPKYLFRKEGQNVTLSCEQNLNHDAMYWYRQDPGQGLRLIYYSQIVNDFQKGDIAEGYSVSREKKESFPLTVTSAQKNPTAFYLCASQSGRATDTQYFGPGTRLTVL.

The chain couples TRBV4-2 to TRBJ2-7; no firm D call. CDR1 and CDR2 from the germline V gene are LGHNA and YNFKEQ. The V end lost 1 base, the J end lost 4 bases, and 8 bases lay between the germline ends. The CDR3 loop spans 13 amino acids. CDR3 nucleotide sequence: TGTGCCAGCAGCCAAGGACCAGGATACGAGCAGTACTTC. Translated: CASSQGPGYEQYF.

V usage is TRBV7-2 and J usage is TRBJ1-1, with 8 bases aligning to TRBD1. The germline gives CDR1 SGHTA, CDR2 FQGNSA. Unmatched junction bases numbered 6, after V lost 1 base and J lost 5 bases. The CDR3 has 15 amino acids. The CDR3 sequence: CASSLGGTGGTEAFF. CDR3 nucleotides: TGTGCCAGCAGCTTAGGCGGGACAGGTGGTACTGAAGCTTTCTTT.

Only one count was recorded for this clone. The chain links TRBV4-2 to TRBJ1-1, with D possibly TRBD1 on 5 matching bases. The germline CDR1 and CDR2 sequences are LGHNA and YNFKEQ. With 3 bases removed from V and 8 bases from J, the gap between germline ends came to 7 bases. This CDR3 has 11 amino acids. CDR3 protein: CASSQGEEAFF. The CDR3 DNA reads TGTGCCAGCAGCCAGGGGGAGGAAGCTTTCTTT.

The CDR3 is CATQRGQDIEKLFF. Written as DNA, the CDR3 is TGTGCCACCCAGAGAGGACAAGACATCGAAAAACTGTTTTTT. The chain couples TRBV19 to TRBJ1-4; maybe TRBD1 (5 bases). V was clipped by 10 bases and J by 8 bases, with 20 bases between them. Germline V gene lookup returns CDR1 LNHDA and CDR2 SQIVND (reference sequence). The CDR3 sequence is 14 residues long.

This chain links TRBV7-9 with TRBJ2-7; the D is unclear. The V end lost 5 bases, the J end lost 2 bases, and 7 bases lay between the germline ends. CDR1 is SEHNR, CDR2 FQNEAQ, per germline (reference sequence). The CDR3 has 12 amino acids. The CDR3 region is CASSTTAYEQYF. In DNA, the CDR3 is TGTGCCAGCAGCACCACGGCCTACGAGCAGTACTTC.

This clone was counted a few times. The genes are TRBV4-1 and TRBJ2-1, with unresolved D. Germline-derived CDR1 and CDR2 are MGHRA and YSYEKL. The length of the CDR3 is 17 residues. The V end was cut by 4 bases, the J end by 5 bases, with 21 bases between. CDR3 bases: TGCGCCAGCAGCCCAGCAACCGGCAGCAACTTTCACAATGAGCAGTTCTTC. It encodes CASSPATGSNFHNEQFF.

CDR3 region: CASSESGGLTYEQYV. The DNA for the CDR3 is TGTGCCAGCAGTGAAAGCGGGGGACTAACCTACGAGCAGTACGTC. The rearrangement joins TRBV6-1 to TRBJ2-7; 8 bases line up with TRBD2. This CDR3 has 15 amino acids. CDR1 is MNHNS, CDR2 SASEGT, per germline. V lost 2 bases to trimming and J lost 2 bases; unmatched junction nucleotides: 5.

This clone came up once. One end of the junction does not line up with germline, which may come from a read error. The chain is built from TRBV19 and TRBJ2-2, with D perhaps assigned TRBD1 or TRBD2 (5 bases each). Germline CDR1 reads LNHDA; CDR2 reads SQIVND (reference sequence). The CDR3 totals 15 residues. The CDR3 region has the DNA TGTGCCAGTACTATAGGGACCGCGGTCGCCGGGGAGCTGTTTTTT. It yields the protein CASTIGTAVAGELFF. The full variable domain, completed using reference TRBV19 and TRBJ2-2, is DGGITQSPKYLFRKEGQNVTLSCEQNLNHDAMYWYRQDPGQGLRLIYYSQIVNDFQKGDIAEGYSVSREKKESFPLTVTSAQKNPTAFYLCASTIGTAVAGELFFGEGSRLTVL.

The chain links TRBV11-2 to TRBJ1-3; 8 nucleotides align to TRBD1. The CDR3 is 18 amino acids. With V trimmed by 3 bases and J by 4 bases, 14 bases remained unmatched. Germline lookup yields CDR1 SGHAT and CDR2 FQNNGV. CDR3 amino acids: CASSFSRTGSLSGNTIYF. The CDR3 nucleotides are TGTGCCAGCAGCTTTTCTAGGACAGGGAGCCTCTCGGGAAACACCATATATTTT. Complete variable domain (other parts from reference TRBV11-2 and TRBJ1-3): EAGVAQSPRYKIIEKRQSVAFWCNPISGHATLYWYQQILGQGPKLLIQFQNNGVVDDSQLPKDRFSAERLKGVDSTLKIQPAKLEDSAVYLCASSFSRTGSLSGNTIYFGEGSWLTVV.

The rearrangement joins TRBV4-1 to TRBJ2-3; TRBD2 matches 7 bases. Germline V gives CDR1 MGHRA, CDR2 YSYEKL. V dropped 1 base and J dropped 0; count of bases not matched to a gene: 7. The CDR3 is 17 residues long. Written as DNA, the CDR3 is TGCGCCAGCAGCCAAGGGGTCGGAGCGGGGAGCACAGATACGCAGTATTTT. Its translation: CASSQGVGAGSTDTQYF.

This sequence joins TRBV4-1 and TRBJ1-6, with D possibly matching TRBD1 (5 bases). The V and J ends lost 3 bases and 6 bases respectively, with 9 bases between them. Germline V gene data show CDR1 as MGHRA and CDR2 as YSYEKL. The CDR3 sequence is 14 residues long. This chain's CDR3 is CASSQRRGNSPLHF. The CDR3 DNA reads as TGCGCCAGCAGCCAGAGAAGGGGTAATTCACCCCTCCACTTT.

This clone appeared a few times. The chain is built from TRBV2 and TRBJ1-5; possible D gene TRBD1, 5 bases. V dropped 5 bases and J dropped 7 bases, with 12 bases sitting between them. Germline CDR1 and CDR2: SNHLY and FYNNEI. The CDR3 sequence is 13 residues long. The CDR3: CASSPGSGQPQHF. The CDR3 DNA follows: TGTGCCAGCAGTCCAGGGTCAGGGCAGCCCCAGCATTTT.

The gene calls are TRBV21-1 and TRBJ1-4. TRBV21-1 is a listed pseudogene. The CDR3 is 17 residues long. For the CDR3, the DNA is TGTGCCAGCAGCAAAGAGGTAACGGGTTTAGGAGTGGGAAAACTGTTTTTT. The encoded protein is CASSKEVTGLGVGKLFF.

V gene TRBV5-1 combines with J gene TRBJ2-5, with TRBD1 identical over 10 bases. This CDR3 region has 17 residues. After removal of 1 base from V and 4 bases from J, the junction contained 10 bases not matched to a gene. From germline, CDR1 is SGHRS and CDR2 YFSETQ. The DNA for the CDR3 is TGCGCCAGCAGCTTGCCCCAGGACAGGGGGAGTCGAGAGACCCAGTACTTC. Its protein product is CASSLPQDRGSRETQYF.

About this clone: Compared with germline, one end of the junction differs, possibly owing to a read error. The V and J genes are TRBV28 and TRBJ2-7, with D possibly matching TRBD1 (6 bases). Germline V gene data show CDR1 as MDHEN and CDR2 as SYDVKM. CDR3 length: 12 residues. CDR3 in amino acids: CASSTGSSEQYF. CDR3 nucleotides: TGTGCCAGCAGTACAGGGTCCTCCGAGCAGTACTTC.

This clone has only one observation. This sequence joins TRBV15 and TRBJ1-6, with TRBD1 identical over 8 bases. The CDR3 consists of 16 residues. The germline V gene encodes CDR1 LNHNV and CDR2 YYDKDF (reference sequence). V shed 0 bases, J shed 10 bases, and the junction held 8 bases outside the gene matches. CDR3 nucleotide sequence: TGTGCCACCAGCAGAGATCTTCAGGGGGCCCAATCACCCCTCCACTTT. Protein product: CATSRDLQGAQSPLHF.

The chain links TRBV10-3 to TRBJ1-2; D ambiguous. V lost 5 bases to trimming and J lost 3 bases, with 13 bases between them. This CDR3 has 14 amino acids. Germline CDR1 is ENHRY and CDR2 is SYGVKD. CDR3 sequence: CAISSGPTDYGYTF. CDR3 in DNA: TGTGCCATCAGTTCTGGGCCCACGGACTATGGCTACACCTTC.

The chain couples TRBV6-5 to TRBJ2-2, with no clear D. Germline CDR1 and CDR2: MNHEY and SVGAGI. The CDR3 consists of 14 residues. Trimming left V 3 bases short and J 4 bases short, with 9 bases between. CDR3 amino acids: CASSYRLGTGELFF. The CDR3 nucleotides are TGTGCCAGCAGTTATCGGCTGGGCACCGGGGAGCTGTTTTTT.